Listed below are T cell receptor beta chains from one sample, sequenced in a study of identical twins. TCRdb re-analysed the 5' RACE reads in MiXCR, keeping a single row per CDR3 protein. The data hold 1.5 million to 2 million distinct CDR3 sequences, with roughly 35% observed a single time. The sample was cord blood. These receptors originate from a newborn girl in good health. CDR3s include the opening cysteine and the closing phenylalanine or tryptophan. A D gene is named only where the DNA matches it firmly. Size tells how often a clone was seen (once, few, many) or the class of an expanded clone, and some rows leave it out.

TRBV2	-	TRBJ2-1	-	TGTGCCAGCAGTGAAGGAACAAGGGGGAAACTCTACAATGAGCAGTTCTTC	CASSEGTRGKLYNEQFF
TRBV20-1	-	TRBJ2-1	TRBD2	TGCAGTGCTCTGGGACTAGCGTACTTCGATGAGCAGTTCTTC	CSALGLAYFDEQFF
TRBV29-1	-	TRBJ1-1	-	TGCAGCGTTGGCCCCACAGCGGAGGCCTTTATGAACACTGAAGCTTTCTTT	CSVGPTAEAFMNTEAFF
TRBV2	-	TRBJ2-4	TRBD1	TGTGCCAGCATCTCAGGGGGAGAGCAGTACTTC	CASISGGEQYF
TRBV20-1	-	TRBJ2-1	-	TGCAGTGCTAGAGATGGGAGAAACAATGAGCAGTTCTTC	CSARDGRNNEQFF
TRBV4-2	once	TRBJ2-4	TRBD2	TGTGCCAGCAGCCAAGATCCAGCGGGAGCCGGCATTCAGTACTTC	CASSQDPAGAGIQYF
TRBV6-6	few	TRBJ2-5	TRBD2	TGTGCCAGCAGCCCCCTGCCCTCTAGCGGAGAAGAGACCCAGTACTTC	CASSPLPSSGEETQYF
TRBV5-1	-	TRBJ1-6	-	TGCGCCAGCAGCACCCGACAGGTTAATAATTCACCCCTCCACTTT	CASSTRQVNNSPLHF
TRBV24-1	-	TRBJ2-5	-	TGTGCCACCAGTGACCTAATTACAGGTTGGGAGACCCAGTACTTC	CATSDLITGWETQYF
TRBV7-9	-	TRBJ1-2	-	TGTGCCAGCAGCTTAGGACAGGTCCCTAACTATGGCTACACCTTC	CASSLGQVPNYGYTF
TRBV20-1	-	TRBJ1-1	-	TGCAGTGCCGGGAGGCACACTGAAGCTTTCTTT	CSAGRHTEAFF
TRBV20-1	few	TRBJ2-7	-	TGCAGTGCTAGAGCTAGATACAATGAGCAGTACTTC	CSARARYNEQYF
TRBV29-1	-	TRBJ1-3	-	TGCAGCGTTGGGGTTAACTCTGGAAACACCATATATTTT	CSVGVNSGNTIYF
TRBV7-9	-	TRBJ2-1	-	TGTGCCAGCAGGGTGGGGAGCACTACTGAGCAGTTCTTC	CASRVGSTTEQFF
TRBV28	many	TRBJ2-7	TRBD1	TGTGCCAGCAGTTTATATAGACAGGGGGCAGGACTAGTTTCCTACGAGCAGTACTTC	CASSLYRQGAGLVSYEQYF
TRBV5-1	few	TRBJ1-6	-	TGCGCCAGCAGCTTGGAACAGTCGTATAATTCACCCCTCCACTTT	CASSLEQSYNSPLHF
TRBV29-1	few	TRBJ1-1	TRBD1	TGCAGCTCCCGTGGACAGGGTGGTGAAGCTTTCTTT	CSSRGQGGEAFF
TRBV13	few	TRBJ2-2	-	TGTGCCAGCAGCTTATACCTAAACGCGAACACCGGGGAGCTGTTTTTT	CASSLYLNANTGELFF
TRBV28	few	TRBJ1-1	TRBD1	TGTGCCAGCAGAAGACAGGGGGAGAACACTGAAGCTTTCTTT	CASRRQGENTEAFF
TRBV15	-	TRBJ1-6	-	TGTGCCACCAGCAGAGAGAGTTATAATTCACCCCTCCACTTT	CATSRESYNSPLHF
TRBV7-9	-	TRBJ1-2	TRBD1	TGTGCCAGCAGCACCCGACAGGGGGAGGACTATGGCTACACCTTC	CASSTRQGEDYGYTF
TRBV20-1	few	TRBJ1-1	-	TGCAGTGTCCGCCCGGGACCGCAAGACACTGAAGCTTTCTTT	CSVRPGPQDTEAFF
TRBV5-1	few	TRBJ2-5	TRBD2	TGCGCCAGCAGATCAGGACTAGCGGGGAAAGAGACCCAGTACTTC	CASRSGLAGKETQYF